This T cell receptor beta chain emerged from a study of blood T cell repertoires in COVID-19. Study background: The analysed material was cDNA or gDNA that came from T cells, B-cell-depleted T cells, or PBMCs.

The assay was immunoSEQ multiplex PCR, and TCRdb's table has in-frame clones only and misses some. This sample has about 220,000 clones; 65% to 90% occur once, and the top ten carry about 2.4%. V shed 5 bases and J shed 2 bases, with 12 bases lying between them. This CDR3 is 14 amino acids long. Germline V CDR1 and CDR2: SGHTA, FQGNSA. The TCR was taken from a woman in her sixties or seventies with COVID-19, enrolled during active disease. The sequenced sample consisted of peripheral blood. The chain joins TRBV7-2 to TRBJ1-2; a weak D match, TRBD1 (5 bases). CDR3 sequence: CASSPAGRNYGYTF. The CDR3 nucleotides are TGTGCCAGCAGCCCAGCGGGACGGAACTATGGCTACACCTTC.